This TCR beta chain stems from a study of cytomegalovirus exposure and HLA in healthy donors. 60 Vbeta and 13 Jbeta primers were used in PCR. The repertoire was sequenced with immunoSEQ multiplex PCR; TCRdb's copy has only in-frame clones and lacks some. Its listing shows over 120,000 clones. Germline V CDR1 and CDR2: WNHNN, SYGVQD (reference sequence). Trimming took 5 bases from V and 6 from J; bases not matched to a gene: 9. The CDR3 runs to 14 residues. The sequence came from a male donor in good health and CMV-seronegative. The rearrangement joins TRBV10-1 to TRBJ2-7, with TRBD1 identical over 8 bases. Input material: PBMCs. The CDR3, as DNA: TGCGCCAGCAGTCCACTAGGGACAGGATCCGAGCAGTACTTC. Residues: CASSPLGTGSEQYF.